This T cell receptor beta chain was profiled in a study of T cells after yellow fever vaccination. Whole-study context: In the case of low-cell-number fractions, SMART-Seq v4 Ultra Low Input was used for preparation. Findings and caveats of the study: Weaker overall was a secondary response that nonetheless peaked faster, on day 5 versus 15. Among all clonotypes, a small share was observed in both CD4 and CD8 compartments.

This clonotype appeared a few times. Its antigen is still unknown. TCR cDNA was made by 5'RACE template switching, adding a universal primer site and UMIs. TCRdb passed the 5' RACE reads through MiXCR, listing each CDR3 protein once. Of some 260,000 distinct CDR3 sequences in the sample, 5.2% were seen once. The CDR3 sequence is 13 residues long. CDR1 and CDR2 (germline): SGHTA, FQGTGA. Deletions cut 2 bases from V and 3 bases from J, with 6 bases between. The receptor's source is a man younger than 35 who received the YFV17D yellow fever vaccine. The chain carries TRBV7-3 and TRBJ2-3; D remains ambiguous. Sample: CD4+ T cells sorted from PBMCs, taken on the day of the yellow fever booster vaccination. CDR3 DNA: TGTGCCAGCAGCTTAGCTCCTACAGATACGCAGTATTTT. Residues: CASSLAPTDTQYF.